These T cell receptor beta chains were read from a single sample in a study of OX40 agonist ivuxolimab in advanced cancers. Produced via immunoSEQ multiplex PCR; TCRdb's table is partial and in-frame only. This sample has 65,000 to 95,000 clones, with roughly 84% found just once. This specimen was CD4+ or CD8+ T cells sorted from blood, taken in a trial of the OX40 agonist ivuxolimab. The receptors were sampled from an adult with an advanced solid tumor such as melanoma, head and neck, liver or kidney cancer. Each CDR3 is given with its conserved first and last residue.

v_call: TRBV6-6
j_call: TRBJ1-5
cdr3_aa: CASSYQEIRGNQPQHF

v_call: TRBV2
j_call: TRBJ2-3
cdr3_aa: CASRPRAGVSDTQYF

v_call: TRBV11-1
j_call: TRBJ2-3
cdr3_aa: CASSPVRAGGAQTDTQYF

v_call: TRBV25-1
j_call: TRBJ2-5
cdr3_aa: CASSELGQGQETQYF

v_call: TRBV27
j_call: TRBJ2-5
cdr3_aa: CASSLRRAGETQYF

v_call: TRBV5-1
j_call: TRBJ2-5
cdr3_aa: CASSTGQGASIVETQYF

v_call: TRBV7-9
j_call: TRBJ2-2
cdr3_aa: CASSLYGQRLNTGELFF

v_call: TRBV7-7
j_call: TRBJ2-2
cdr3_aa: CASSRLGGDGELFF

v_call: TRBV7-9
j_call: TRBJ1-6
cdr3_aa: CASSLVTGGNSPLHF

v_call: TRBV7-2
j_call: TRBJ2-5
cdr3_aa: CASRKAGGQETQYF

v_call: TRBV28
j_call: TRBJ2-3
cdr3_aa: CASSSPPGRPTAQYF

v_call: TRBV9
j_call: TRBJ2-1
cdr3_aa: CASSARTGRYNEQFF

v_call: TRBV27
j_call: TRBJ2-1
cdr3_aa: CASSSNSGQFF

v_call: TRBV28
j_call: TRBJ1-5
cdr3_aa: CASRPDSSNQPQHF